This T cell receptor (beta chain) emerged from a study of CD8 T cells in Susac syndrome. Germline V gene sequence: CDR1 MDHEN, CDR2 SYDVKM. V lost 2 bases and J lost 1; bases outside the gene matches: 1. The CDR3 consists of 15 residues. An input of roughly 0.45 to 1 ug of RNA was subjected to reverse transcription using random hexamers. The authors amplified TCR beta CDR3 across 54 Vbeta and 13 Jbeta using immunoSEQ multiplex PCR. TCRdb recomputed calls from the immunoSEQ multiplex PCR reads with MiXCR, one row per CDR3 protein. Of more than 150,000 distinct CDR3 sequences in the sample, around 94% were seen once. CD8+ and CD4+ T cells taken from blood had their TCR beta sequenced. The controls, all healthy donors, were matched for age and sex. Negative isolation was applied to CD8+ and CD4+ T cells, and FACS enrichment was applied to TEMRA cells.

The rearrangement joins TRBV28 to TRBJ2-2; 7 bases match TRBD2. Sequenced sample: CD4+ T cells from PBMCs. This TCR came from a human donor in good health. CDR3 nucleotides: TGTGCCAGCAGTTTAGGCGGGGGGAACACCGGGGAGCTGTTTTTT. Protein sequence: CASSLGGGNTGELFF.